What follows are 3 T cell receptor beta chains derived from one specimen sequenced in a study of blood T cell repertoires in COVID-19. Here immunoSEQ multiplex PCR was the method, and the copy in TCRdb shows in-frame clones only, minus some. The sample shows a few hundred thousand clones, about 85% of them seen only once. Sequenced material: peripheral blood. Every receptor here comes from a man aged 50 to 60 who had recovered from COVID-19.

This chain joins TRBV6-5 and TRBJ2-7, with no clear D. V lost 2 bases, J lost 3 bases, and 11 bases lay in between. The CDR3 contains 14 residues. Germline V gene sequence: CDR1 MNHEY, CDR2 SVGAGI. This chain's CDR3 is CASSYRLVGYEQYF. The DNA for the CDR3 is TGTGCCAGCAGTTACAGACTTGTCGGCTACGAGCAGTACTTC.

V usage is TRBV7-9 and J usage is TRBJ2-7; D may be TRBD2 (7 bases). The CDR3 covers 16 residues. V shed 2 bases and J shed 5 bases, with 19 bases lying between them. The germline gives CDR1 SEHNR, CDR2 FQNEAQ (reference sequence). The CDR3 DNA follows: TGTGCCAGCAGCTTAACTTTGGGGGGGCGCGGAGACGAGCAGTACTTC. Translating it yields CASSLTLGGRGDEQYF.

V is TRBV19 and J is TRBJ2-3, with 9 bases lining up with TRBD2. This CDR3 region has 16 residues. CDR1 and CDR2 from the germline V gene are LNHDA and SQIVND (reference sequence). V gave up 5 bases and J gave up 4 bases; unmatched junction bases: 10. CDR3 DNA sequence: TGTGCCAGTAGTCCCCAGCTAGCGGGAATCTCAGATACGCAGTATTTT. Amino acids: CASSPQLAGISDTQYF.